Below, 30 T cell receptor beta chains from the same sample are listed, as sequenced in a study of blood T cell repertoires in COVID-19. Clones were read by immunoSEQ multiplex PCR, and TCRdb kept only the in-frame ones, dropping some. The sample includes 310,000 or so clones, about nine tenths seen only once; the top ten take 7.5% to 10%. Specimen: peripheral blood. These receptors were obtained from a man in his thirties or forties with COVID-19, enrolled during active disease.

The rearrangement joins TRBV4-3 to TRBJ2-7, with a possible D match to TRBD1 (5 bases). V shed 1 base and J shed 5 bases, with 12 bases lying between them. The CDR3 contains 14 residues. Germline lookup yields CDR1 LGHNA and CDR2 YSLEER. The CDR3 DNA is TGCGCCAGCAGCCAAGCGCCACAGGCCAACGAGCAGTACTTC. Amino acid sequence: CASSQAPQANEQYF.

The chain recombines TRBV7-2 with TRBJ2-2, with TRBD1 matching 8 bases. Germline CDR1 is SGHTA and CDR2 is FQGNSA. V gave up 3 bases and J gave up 3 bases; unmatched junction bases: 12. The CDR3 is made up of 18 amino acids. The CDR3 nucleotides read TGTGCCAGCAGCTTTTTAGGAACCCGACAGGGGTACACCGGGGAGCTGTTTTTT. Translating it yields CASSFLGTRQGYTGELFF.

This chain links TRBV27 with TRBJ2-5; D is undetermined. The CDR3 extends over 14 amino acids. Germline V lookup: CDR1 MNHEY, CDR2 SMNVEV (reference sequence). V was clipped by 2 bases and J by 5 bases, with 12 bases between them. CDR3 coding DNA: TGTGCCAGCAGTTTAGTTGGTGACGGGGAGACCCAGTACTTC. It is translated as CASSLVGDGETQYF.

The chain employs TRBV9 and TRBJ2-3; D uncertain. V was clipped by 0 bases and J by 0 bases, with 8 bases between them. The germline V gene encodes CDR1 SGDLS and CDR2 YYNGEE. The CDR3 contains 15 residues. The chain's CDR3 is CASSVGGSSTDTQYF. The CDR3 region has the DNA TGTGCCAGCAGCGTAGGCGGATCTAGCACAGATACGCAGTATTTT.

The chain links TRBV5-1 to TRBJ2-3, with 11 bases identical to TRBD2. The J segment lost 1 base and the V segment lost 0 bases, leaving 13 bases of the junction unmatched. CDR1 is SGHRS and CDR2 is YFSETQ in the germline V gene. This CDR3 contains 20 residues. This chain's CDR3 is CASSLVPVSGGAPGTDTQYF. The DNA for the CDR3 is TGCGCCAGCAGCTTGGTTCCTGTTAGCGGGGGGGCCCCGGGCACAGATACGCAGTATTTT.

This chain joins TRBV5-4 and TRBJ2-3, with 11 bases lining up with TRBD2. The CDR3 length is 15 residues. Unmatched junction bases numbered 8, after V lost 5 bases and J lost 6 bases. Germline V gene lookup returns CDR1 SGHNT and CDR2 YYREEE (reference sequence). The CDR3 loop reads CASSPALAGVDTQYF. In DNA, the CDR3 is TGTGCCAGCAGTCCCGCACTAGCGGGAGTTGATACGCAGTATTTT.

This chain uses TRBV6-5 with TRBJ2-1; TRBD2 aligns across 9 bases. The germline CDR1 and CDR2 sequences are MNHEY and SVGAGI. V lost 8 bases and J lost 4; bases outside the gene matches: 9. The CDR3 has 15 amino acids. The CDR3 reads CASVTLAGIYNEQFF. The DNA of the CDR3 is TGTGCCAGCGTAACTCTAGCGGGGATTTACAATGAGCAGTTCTTC.

The rearrangement links TRBV9 to TRBJ2-1; the match to TRBD2 covers 7 bases. With 0 bases clipped from V and 12 bases from J, the junction kept 3 bases outside the gene matches. The CDR3 runs 12 residues. Germline loops: CDR1 SGDLS, CDR2 YYNGEE. CDR3 coding DNA: TGTGCCAGCAGCGTAGGCGGGGGTCCGCAGTTCTTC. Protein: CASSVGGGPQFF.

This clone occurred once. This chain connects TRBV7-9 to TRBJ1-3; a possible D gene is TRBD1 (5 bases). Per germline, CDR1 SEHNR and CDR2 FQNEAQ (reference sequence). The ends were cut back, 1 base at V and 0 bases at J, with 7 bases in the middle. The CDR3 sequence is 15 residues long. The CDR3 region is CASSLGDSSGNTIYF. DNA for the CDR3: TGTGCCAGCAGCTTAGGAGACAGCTCTGGAAACACCATATATTTT. Complete variable domain (other parts from reference TRBV7-9 and TRBJ1-3): DTGVSQNPRHKITKRGQNVTFRCDPISEHNRLYWYRQTLGQGPEFLTYFQNEAQLEKSRLLSDRFSAERPKGSFSTLEIQRTEQGDSAMYLCASSLGDSSGNTIYFGEGSWLTVV.

This sequence joins TRBV7-8 and TRBJ2-5; a weak D match, TRBD2 (6 bases). The V gene lost 7 bases and the J gene lost 2 bases, with 23 bases spanning the gap. The CDR3 contains 17 residues. The germline V gene has CDR1 SGHVS and CDR2 FQNEAQ. In DNA form, the CDR3 reads TGTGCCAGCACAAACCCAAAGGACTATCCGCCTCAAGAGACCCAGTACTTC. Its translation is CASTNPKDYPPQETQYF.

The CDR3 bases are TGTGCCAGCAGCTTCGGCCGGGACAGGGATAAGCTTTATGGCTACACCTTC. It codes for CASSFGRDRDKLYGYTF. The chain joins TRBV7-6 to TRBJ1-2, with TRBD1 identical over 9 bases. The CDR3 contains 17 residues. V dropped 3 bases and J dropped 5; count of bases not matched to a gene: 13. The germline CDR1 and CDR2 sequences are SGHVS and FNYEAQ.

The chain combines TRBV7-2 with TRBJ1-1; 8 bases agree with TRBD1. Trimming took 5 bases from V and 4 from J; bases not matched to a gene: 9. The CDR3 is made up of 15 amino acids. Per the germline V gene, CDR1 is SGHTA and CDR2 is FQGNSA. The CDR3 spells CASSRSQGARTEAFF. The CDR3 DNA reads TGTGCCAGCAGCCGGTCTCAGGGGGCGCGCACTGAAGCTTTCTTT.

This clone was observed a single time. The CDR3 sequence is CASTTNRDQPQHF. For the CDR3, the DNA is TGTGCCAGCACCACGAATCGGGATCAGCCCCAGCATTTT. The V call is TRBV7-2, the J call TRBJ1-5, with D unclear. This CDR3 comprises 13 residues. Trimming took 7 bases from V and 5 from J, leaving 12 bases between them. Germline values: CDR1 SGHTA, CDR2 FQGNSA. The complete variable domain, with remaining parts taken from reference TRBV7-2 and TRBJ1-5, reads GAGVSQSPSNKVTEKGKDVELRCDPISGHTALYWYRQSLGQGLEFLIYFQGNSAPDKSGLPSDRFSAERTGGSVSTLTIQRTQQEDSAVYLCASTTNRDQPQHFGDGTRLSIL.

V and J are TRBV11-2 and TRBJ2-1, with 7 nucleotides matching TRBD2. The germline V gene encodes CDR1 SGHAT and CDR2 FQNNGV. Unmatched junction bases numbered 3, after V lost 2 bases and J lost 5 bases. The CDR3 has 14 residues. The CDR3 DNA follows: TGTGCCAGCAGCTTACCAGCGGGACACAATGAGCAGTTCTTC. Translating gives CASSLPAGHNEQFF.

V gene TRBV2 combines with J gene TRBJ1-5; 8 nucleotides align to TRBD1. The germline V gene has CDR1 SNHLY and CDR2 FYNNEI. Trimming at V came to 5 bases and at J to 2 bases, leaving 5 bases not matched to a gene. The CDR3 is 15 amino acids. CDR3 in amino acids: CASSPQGARNQPQHF. CDR3 in DNA: TGTGCCAGCAGTCCCCAGGGGGCGCGCAATCAGCCCCAGCATTTT. Supplemented by reference TRBV2 and TRBJ1-5, the full variable domain reads EPEVTQTPSHQVTQMGQEVILRCVPISNHLYFYWYRQILGQKVEFLVSFYNNEISEKSEIFDDQFSVERPDGSNFTLKIRSTKLEDSAMYFCASSPQGARNQPQHFGDGTRLSIL.

A single count supports this clone. This chain uses TRBV4-3 with TRBJ1-2; D is perhaps TRBD1 (5 bases). Trimming removed 0 bases from V and 8 bases from J, with 19 bases in between. Germline-derived CDR1 and CDR2 are LGHNA and YSLEER. The CDR3 extends over 16 amino acids. The CDR3 sequence is CASSQDRALFRWGYTF. The DNA for the CDR3 is TGCGCCAGCAGCCAAGACAGGGCCCTTTTTCGTTGGGGCTACACCTTC.

This clone was seen a single time. The rearrangement joins TRBV7-8 to TRBJ2-7, with 13 bases identical to TRBD2. Germline CDR1 reads SGHVS; CDR2 reads FQNEAQ. Trimming cost V 1 base and J 4 bases; bases outside gene matches: 4. This CDR3 contains 16 residues. The CDR3 DNA follows: TGTGCCAGCAGCTTAGACCGACTAGCGGGAGGTTACGAGCAGTACTTC. It is translated as CASSLDRLAGGYEQYF.

The chain uses TRBV6-6 and TRBJ1-5; tentatively, D is TRBD1 (6 bases). The CDR3 totals 15 residues. In germline, CDR1 is MNHNY, CDR2 SVGAGI (reference sequence). The V end lost 6 bases, the J end lost 7 bases, and 19 bases lay between the germline ends. The chain's CDR3 is CASSPAGGAGQPQHF. The CDR3 coding sequence is TGTGCCAGCAGCCCGGCCGGGGGGGCCGGCCAGCCCCAGCATTTT.

The V call is TRBV5-1, the J call TRBJ1-2; TRBD1 agrees at 7 bases. From germline, CDR1 is SGHRS and CDR2 YFSETQ. The CDR3 is 14 residues long. Trimming took 2 bases from V and 4 from J; bases not matched to a gene: 5. CDR3: CASSLGGAIYGYTF. The CDR3, as DNA: TGCGCCAGCAGCTTAGGGGGCGCGATCTATGGCTACACCTTC.

This chain uses TRBV3-1 (or the pseudogene TRBV3-2) with TRBJ2-4; 7 bases map to TRBD1. The CDR3 has 13 amino acids. The V gene's germline CDR1 is LGHDT and CDR2 YNNKEL (reference sequence). J lost 6 bases, V lost 5 bases, and 4 bases had no gene match. The DNA for the CDR3 is TGTGCCAGCAGCGACAGGGCGATAAACATTCAGTACTTC. Encoded protein: CASSDRAINIQYF.

CDR3 coding DNA: TGTGCCAGCAGTTTGAGGAACACCCGGCTCTTCTACGAGCAGTACTTC. Amino acids: CASSLRNTRLFYEQYF. This rearrangement joins TRBV27 to TRBJ2-7; D gene uncertain. The germline V gene encodes CDR1 MNHEY and CDR2 SMNVEV (reference sequence). The CDR3 sequence is 16 residues long. Between the trimmed V and J ends, which lost 3 bases and 3 bases, there was a span of 18 bases.

The count of this clone is one. The CDR3 is CASSQLYRDIGNTIYF. The DNA for the CDR3 is TGCGCCAGCAGCCAACTTTACCGGGACATTGGAAACACCATATATTTT. The chain combines TRBV4-3 with TRBJ1-3, with D maybe TRBD1 (6 bases). V was pared by 2 bases and J by 3 bases, with 14 bases between. From germline, CDR1 is LGHNA and CDR2 YSLEER. CDR3 size: 16 residues.

The chain recombines TRBV12-3 or TRBV12-4 with TRBJ2-7; D possibly corresponds to TRBD1 (6 bases). Trimming cost V 4 bases and J 6 bases, with 10 bases left between them. The CDR3 runs 12 residues. This chain's CDR3 is CASSSQGFEQYF. CDR3 in DNA: TGTGCCAGCAGTTCCCAGGGGTTCGAGCAGTACTTC.

DNA for the CDR3: TGTGCCAGCAGCTTAGACGGGGGGGAGTACTTC. It yields the protein CASSLDGGEYF. V gene TRBV7-9 combines with J gene TRBJ2-5; 8 bases are a match to TRBD2. Looked up from germline, CDR1 is SEHNR and CDR2 is FQNEAQ (reference sequence). V lost 1 base, J lost 12 bases, and 1 base stayed unmatched. CDR3 length: 11 residues.

The chain joins TRBV20-1 to TRBJ2-7; maybe TRBD2 (6 bases). The V end was cut by 3 bases, the J end by 1 base, with 16 bases between. In germline, CDR1 is DFQATT, CDR2 SNEGSKA (reference sequence). This CDR3 region has 15 residues. CDR3 loop: CSASLTSAVSYEQYF. The CDR3 coding sequence is TGCAGTGCTAGTTTGACTAGTGCGGTGTCCTACGAGCAGTACTTC.

The gene calls are TRBV4-2 and TRBJ2-1, with 9 bases fitting TRBD2. Germline trimming cut 8 bases from V and 0 bases from J; bases unmatched to any gene: 5. The CDR3 loop spans 15 amino acids. The germline gives CDR1 LGHNA, CDR2 YNFKEQ. The CDR3, as DNA: TGTGCCAGCGCTAGCGGGACCGTCTCCTACAATGAGCAGTTCTTC. Translated: CASASGTVSYNEQFF.

The gene calls are TRBV6-6 and TRBJ1-5; 8 positions agree with TRBD1. V lost 5 bases, J lost 5 bases, and 11 bases stayed unmatched. The germline CDR1 and CDR2 sequences are MNHNY and SVGAGI (reference sequence). The CDR3 is 16 amino acids. The CDR3 DNA follows: TGTGCCAGCAGTCCCACCGACAGGGGCTGGGATCAGCCCCAGCATTTT. It specifies CASSPTDRGWDQPQHF.

The V gene is TRBV15, the J gene TRBJ1-2; 7 positions agree with TRBD1. This CDR3 spans 16 amino acids. The V and J ends lost 1 base and 4 bases, in that order; junction bases with no gene match: 9. CDR1 LNHNV and CDR2 YYDKDF come from the germline V gene (reference sequence). The CDR3, as DNA: TGTGCCACCAGCAGAGCCCATCCGACAGGGAGCTATGGCTACACCTTC. Protein product: CATSRAHPTGSYGYTF.

CDR3 region: CASSSGLGGTDTQYF. CDR3 nucleotides: TGTGCCAGCAGTTCGGGACTAGGCGGCACAGATACGCAGTATTTT. The chain combines TRBV11-2 with TRBJ2-3, with TRBD2 matching over 8 bases. Losses at the gene ends were 6 bases for V and 1 base for J; bases not matched to a gene: 6. The germline gives CDR1 SGHAT, CDR2 FQNNGV. The CDR3 is 15 amino acids.

CDR3 protein: CASSFSILEAFF. In DNA, the CDR3 is TGTGCCAGCAGCTTTTCGATACTTGAAGCTTTCTTT. The chain has TRBV7-2 and TRBJ1-1; D is unclear. The germline gives CDR1 SGHTA, CDR2 FQGNSA. The CDR3 length is 12 residues. The germline V and J ends were trimmed by 3 bases and 7 bases, with 9 bases remaining between them. Full variable domain (missing parts from reference TRBV7-2 and TRBJ1-1): GAGVSQSPSNKVTEKGKDVELRCDPISGHTALYWYRQSLGQGLEFLIYFQGNSAPDKSGLPSDRFSAERTGGSVSTLTIQRTQQEDSAVYLCASSFSILEAFFGQGTRLTVV.